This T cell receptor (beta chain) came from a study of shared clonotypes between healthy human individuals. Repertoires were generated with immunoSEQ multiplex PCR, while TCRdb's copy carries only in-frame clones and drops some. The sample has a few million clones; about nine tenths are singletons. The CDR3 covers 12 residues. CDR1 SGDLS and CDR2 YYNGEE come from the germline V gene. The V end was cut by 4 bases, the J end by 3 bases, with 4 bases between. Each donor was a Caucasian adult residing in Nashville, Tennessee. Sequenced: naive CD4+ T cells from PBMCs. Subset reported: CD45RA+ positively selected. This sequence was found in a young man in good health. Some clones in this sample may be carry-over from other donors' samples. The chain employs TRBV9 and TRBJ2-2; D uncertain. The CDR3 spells CASSPDTGELFF. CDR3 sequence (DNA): TGTGCCAGCAGCCCGGACACCGGGGAGCTGTTTTTT.